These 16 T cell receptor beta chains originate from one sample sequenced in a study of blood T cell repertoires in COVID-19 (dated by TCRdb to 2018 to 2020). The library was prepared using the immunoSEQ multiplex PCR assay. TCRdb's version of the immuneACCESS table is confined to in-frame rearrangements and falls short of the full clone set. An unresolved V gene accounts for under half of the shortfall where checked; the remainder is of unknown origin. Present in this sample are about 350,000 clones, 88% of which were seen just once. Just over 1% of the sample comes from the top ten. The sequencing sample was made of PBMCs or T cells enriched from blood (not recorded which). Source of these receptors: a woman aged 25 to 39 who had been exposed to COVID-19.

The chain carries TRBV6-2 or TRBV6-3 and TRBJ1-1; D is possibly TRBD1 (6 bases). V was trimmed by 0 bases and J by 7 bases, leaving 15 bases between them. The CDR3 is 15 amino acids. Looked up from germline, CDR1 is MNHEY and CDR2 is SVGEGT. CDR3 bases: TGTGCCAGCAGTTACTCTCCGGACAGCACAGTTGAAGCTTTCTTT. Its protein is CASSYSPDSTVEAFF.

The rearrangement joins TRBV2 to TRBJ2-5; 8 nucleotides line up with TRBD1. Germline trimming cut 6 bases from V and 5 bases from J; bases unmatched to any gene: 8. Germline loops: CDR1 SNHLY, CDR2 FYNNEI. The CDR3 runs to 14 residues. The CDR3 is CASSFQGAVETQYF. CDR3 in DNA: TGTGCCAGCAGCTTCCAGGGGGCGGTGGAGACCCAGTACTTC.

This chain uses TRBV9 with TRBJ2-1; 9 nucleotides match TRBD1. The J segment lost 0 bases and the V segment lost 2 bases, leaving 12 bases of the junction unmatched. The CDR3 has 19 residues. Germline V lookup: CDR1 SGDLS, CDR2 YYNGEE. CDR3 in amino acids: CASSVAPGTGMSSYNEQFF. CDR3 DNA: TGTGCCAGCAGCGTTGCTCCCGGGACAGGGATGAGCTCCTACAATGAGCAGTTCTTC. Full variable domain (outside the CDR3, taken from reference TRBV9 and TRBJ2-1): DSGVTQTPKHLITATGQRVTLRCSPRSGDLSVYWYQQSLDQGLQFLIQYYNGEERAKGNILERFSAQQFPDLHSELNLSSLELGDSALYFCASSVAPGTGMSSYNEQFFGPGTRLTVL.

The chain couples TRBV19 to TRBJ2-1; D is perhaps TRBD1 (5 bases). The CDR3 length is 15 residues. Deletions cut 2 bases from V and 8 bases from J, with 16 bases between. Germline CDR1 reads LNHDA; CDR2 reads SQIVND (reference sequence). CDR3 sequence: CASSIKYDSRHEQFF. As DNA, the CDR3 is TGTGCCAGTAGTATAAAGTATGACAGCCGCCATGAGCAGTTCTTC.

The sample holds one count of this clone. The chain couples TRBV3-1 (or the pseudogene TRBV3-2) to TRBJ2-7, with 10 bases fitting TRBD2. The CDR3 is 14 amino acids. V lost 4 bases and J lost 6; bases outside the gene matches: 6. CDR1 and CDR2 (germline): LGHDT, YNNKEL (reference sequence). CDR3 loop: CASSPSAGGLEQYF. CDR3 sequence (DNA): TGTGCCAGCAGCCCGTCAGCGGGAGGGCTCGAGCAGTACTTC.

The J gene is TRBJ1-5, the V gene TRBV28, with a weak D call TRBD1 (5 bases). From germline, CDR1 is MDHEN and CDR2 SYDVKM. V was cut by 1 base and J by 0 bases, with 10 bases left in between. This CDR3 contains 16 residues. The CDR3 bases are TGTGCCAGCAGTTTATTCTTAGACAGTAGCAATCAGCCCCAGCATTTT. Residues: CASSLFLDSSNQPQHF. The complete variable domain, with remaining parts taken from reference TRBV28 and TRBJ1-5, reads DVKVTQSSRYLVKRTGEKVFLECVQDMDHENMFWYRQDPGLGLRLIYFSYDVKMKEKGDIPEGYSVSREKKERFSLILESASTNQTSMYLCASSLFLDSSNQPQHFGDGTRLSIL.

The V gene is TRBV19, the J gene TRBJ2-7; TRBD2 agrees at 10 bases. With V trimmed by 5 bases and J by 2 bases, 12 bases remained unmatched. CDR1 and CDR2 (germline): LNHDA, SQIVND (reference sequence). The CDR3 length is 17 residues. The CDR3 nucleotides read TGTGCCAGTAGTGCAACCCGAGGACTAGCGGTCCCCTACGAGCAGTACTTC. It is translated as CASSATRGLAVPYEQYF.

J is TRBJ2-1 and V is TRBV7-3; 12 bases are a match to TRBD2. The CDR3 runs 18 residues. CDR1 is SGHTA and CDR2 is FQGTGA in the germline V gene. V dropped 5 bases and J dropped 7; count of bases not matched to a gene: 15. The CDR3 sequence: CASSAVPTSGRELNEQFF. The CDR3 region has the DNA TGTGCCAGCAGCGCCGTCCCGACTAGCGGGAGAGAGTTAAATGAGCAGTTCTTC.

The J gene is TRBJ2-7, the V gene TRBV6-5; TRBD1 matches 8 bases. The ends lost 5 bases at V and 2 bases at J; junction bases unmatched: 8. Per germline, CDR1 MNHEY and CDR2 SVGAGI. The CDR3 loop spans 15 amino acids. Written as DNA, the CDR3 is TGTGCCAGCAGTCCTACGACAGGGGCGACCTACGAGCAGTACTTC. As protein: CASSPTTGATYEQYF.

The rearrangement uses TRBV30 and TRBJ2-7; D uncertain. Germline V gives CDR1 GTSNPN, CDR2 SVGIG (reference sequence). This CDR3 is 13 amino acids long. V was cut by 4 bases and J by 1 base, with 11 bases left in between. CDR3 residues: CAWNFPTSYEQYF. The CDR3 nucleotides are TGTGCCTGGAATTTCCCCACTTCCTACGAGCAGTACTTC.

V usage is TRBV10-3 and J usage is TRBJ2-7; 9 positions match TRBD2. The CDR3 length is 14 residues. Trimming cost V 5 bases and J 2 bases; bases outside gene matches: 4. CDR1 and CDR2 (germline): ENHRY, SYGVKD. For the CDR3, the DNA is TGTGCCATCAGTCCGGGACTAGCCACCTACGAGCAGTACTTC. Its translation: CAISPGLATYEQYF.

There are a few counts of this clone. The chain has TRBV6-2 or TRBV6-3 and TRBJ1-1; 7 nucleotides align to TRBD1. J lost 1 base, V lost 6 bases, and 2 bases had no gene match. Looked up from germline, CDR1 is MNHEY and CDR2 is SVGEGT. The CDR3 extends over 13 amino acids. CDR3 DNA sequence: TGTGCCAGCAGCGACAGGGAGAACACTGAAGCTTTCTTT. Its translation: CASSDRENTEAFF.

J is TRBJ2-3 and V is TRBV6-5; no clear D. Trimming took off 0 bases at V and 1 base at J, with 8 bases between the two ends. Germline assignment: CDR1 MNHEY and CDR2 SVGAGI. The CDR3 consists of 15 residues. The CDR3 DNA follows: TGTGCCAGCAGTTACTCGGGCCCCCGCACAGATACGCAGTATTTT. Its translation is CASSYSGPRTDTQYF.

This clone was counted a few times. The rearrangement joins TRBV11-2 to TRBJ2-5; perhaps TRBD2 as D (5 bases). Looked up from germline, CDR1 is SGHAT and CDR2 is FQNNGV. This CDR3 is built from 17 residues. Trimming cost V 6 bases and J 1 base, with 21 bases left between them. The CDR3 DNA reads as TGTGCCAGCAGGCTCGCGGTTCTGGGGAGACTCCAAGAGACCCAGTACTTC. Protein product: CASRLAVLGRLQETQYF.

Here the CDR3 DNA reads TGTGCCTGGAGTGTACTCGGGGGGCCGAACACTGAAGCTTTCTTT. Translation: CAWSVLGGPNTEAFF. The chain employs TRBV30 and TRBJ1-1; maybe TRBD1 (6 bases). V gave up 0 bases and J gave up 1 base, with 12 bases separating them. Germline V lookup: CDR1 GTSNPN, CDR2 SVGIG (reference sequence). This CDR3 is built from 15 residues.

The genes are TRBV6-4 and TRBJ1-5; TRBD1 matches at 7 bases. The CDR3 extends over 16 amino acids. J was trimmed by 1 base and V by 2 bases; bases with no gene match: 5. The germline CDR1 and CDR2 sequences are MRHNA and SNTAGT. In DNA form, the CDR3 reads TGTGCCAGCAGTGACCCCGGGACAGTGAGCAATCAGCCCCAGCATTTT. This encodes CASSDPGTVSNQPQHF.